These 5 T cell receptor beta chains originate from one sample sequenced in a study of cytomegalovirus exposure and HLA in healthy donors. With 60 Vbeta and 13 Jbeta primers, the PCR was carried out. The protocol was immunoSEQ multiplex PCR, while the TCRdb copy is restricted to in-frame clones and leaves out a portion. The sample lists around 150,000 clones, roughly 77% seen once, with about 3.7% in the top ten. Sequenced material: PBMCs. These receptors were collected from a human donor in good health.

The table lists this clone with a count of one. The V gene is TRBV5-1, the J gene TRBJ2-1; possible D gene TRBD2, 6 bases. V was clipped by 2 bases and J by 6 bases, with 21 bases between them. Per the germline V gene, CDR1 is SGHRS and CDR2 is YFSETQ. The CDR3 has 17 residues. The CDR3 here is CASSFKELAIPLNEQFF. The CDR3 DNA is TGCGCCAGCAGCTTCAAAGAACTAGCTATCCCCCTCAATGAGCAGTTCTTC.

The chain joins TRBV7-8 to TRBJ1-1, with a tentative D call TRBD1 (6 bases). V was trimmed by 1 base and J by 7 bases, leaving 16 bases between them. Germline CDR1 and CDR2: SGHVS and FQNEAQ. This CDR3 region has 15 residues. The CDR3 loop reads CASSLVIGGPLEAFF. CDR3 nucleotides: TGTGCCAGCAGCTTAGTCATCGGGGGGCCCCTTGAAGCTTTCTTT.

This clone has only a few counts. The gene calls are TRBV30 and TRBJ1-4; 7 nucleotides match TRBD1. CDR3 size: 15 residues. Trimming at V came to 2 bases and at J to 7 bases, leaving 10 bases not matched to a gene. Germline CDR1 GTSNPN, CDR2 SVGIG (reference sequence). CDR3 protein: CAWSNTRTGGEKLFF. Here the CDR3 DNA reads TGTGCCTGGAGTAATACCAGGACAGGTGGTGAAAAACTGTTTTTT. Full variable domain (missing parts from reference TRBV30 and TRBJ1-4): SQTIHQWPATLVQPVGSPLSLECTVEGTSNPNLYWYRQAAGRGLQLLFYSVGIGQISSEVPQNLSASRPQDRQFILSSKKLLLSDSGFYLCAWSNTRTGGEKLFFGSGTQLSVL.

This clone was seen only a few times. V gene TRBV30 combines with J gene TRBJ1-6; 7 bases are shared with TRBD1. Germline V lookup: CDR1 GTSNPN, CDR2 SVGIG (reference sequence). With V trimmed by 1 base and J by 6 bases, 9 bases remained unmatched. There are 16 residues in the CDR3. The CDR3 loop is CAWSDRAGQTNSPLHF. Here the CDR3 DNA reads TGTGCCTGGAGTGACCGGGCGGGACAGACTAATTCACCCCTCCACTTT.

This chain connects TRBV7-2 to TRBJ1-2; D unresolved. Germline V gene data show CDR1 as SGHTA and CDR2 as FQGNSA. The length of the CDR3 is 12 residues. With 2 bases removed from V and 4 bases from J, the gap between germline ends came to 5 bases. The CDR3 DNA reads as TGTGCCAGCAGCTTATCCGGCTATGGCTACACCTTC. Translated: CASSLSGYGYTF.